The entry below gives a single T cell receptor (beta chain) sequence along with its context. These data originate in a study of blood T cell repertoires in COVID-19. Study-level information: COVID-19 samples collected from the United States, Italy and Spain covered acute and convalescent phases. In each case, the material was cDNA or gDNA derived from T cells, B-cell-depleted T cells, or PBMCs.

Germline loops: CDR1 SGHRS, CDR2 YFSETQ. The CDR3 runs 15 residues. Losses at the gene ends were 4 bases for V and 1 base for J; bases not matched to a gene: 6. One Seattle source followed patients from active infection through their disease course. In the source study's methods: Researchers report that nucleated cell counts were estimated from reference gene primer amplification. Data came from immunoSEQ multiplex PCR; TCRdb stores just in-frame clones and leaves some out. The D gene and trimming were derived from the DNA, and the V and J assignments and clone size from that table. The sample contains 330,000 or so clones, around 90% of which appear only once.

The receptor comes from a woman between 55 and 75 years old with COVID-19, enrolled during active disease. The sequencing input was peripheral blood. The chain recombines TRBV5-1 with TRBJ1-1, with 8 bases lining up with TRBD1. The CDR3 is CASSGWGQENTEAFF. DNA for the CDR3: TGCGCCAGCAGCGGATGGGGACAGGAGAACACTGAAGCTTTCTTT.